This T cell receptor beta chain was captured by sequencing in a study of cytomegalovirus exposure and HLA in healthy donors. Primers for the PCR totalled 60 Vbeta and 13 Jbeta. Repertoires were generated with immunoSEQ multiplex PCR, while TCRdb's copy carries only in-frame clones and drops some. The sample lists around 150,000 clones, approximately 80% seen once, with more than 1.5% in the top ten. Trimming took off 2 bases at V and 1 base at J, with 8 bases between the two ends. This CDR3 spans 13 amino acids. From germline, CDR1 is GTSNPN and CDR2 SVGIG (reference sequence). The TCR comes from a woman in her late teens or twenties in good health and CMV-seronegative. Sequencing was performed on PBMCs. The chain carries TRBV30 and TRBJ1-1; D is unresolved. The CDR3 DNA reads TGTGCCTGGAGTATTAGCCAGAACACTGAAGCTTTCTTT. Protein product: CAWSISQNTEAFF. Variable domain in full (rest from reference TRBV30 and TRBJ1-1): SQTIHQWPATLVQPVGSPLSLECTVEGTSNPNLYWYRQAAGRGLQLLFYSVGIGQISSEVPQNLSASRPQDRQFILSSKKLLLSDSGFYLCAWSISQNTEAFFGQGTRLTVV.